This is a list of T cell receptor beta chains from one sample in a study of T cells in Graves' hyperthyroidism and ophthalmopathy. TCRdb itself ran the multiplex PCR reads through MiXCR, one entry per CDR3 protein. The table has roughly 710,000 distinct CDR3 sequences, roughly a third seen once. Sequences were obtained from blood. The receptors were gathered from a middle-aged woman with Graves' hyperthyroidism. CDR3s include the opening cysteine and the closing phenylalanine or tryptophan. A D gene is named only where the DNA matches it firmly. A row's size may be missing; if present it is once, few, many or a size class.

cdr3_nt cdr3_aa clone_size j_call v_call d_call cdr3_length
TGCAGCGTTGAGCCCGTCAGCCAAGAGACCCAGTACTTC CSVEPVSQETQYF NA TRBJ2-5 TRBV29-1 NA 13
TGTGCCAGCAGCCCACCAAAAGGCGGTTATGGCTACACCTTC CASSPPKGGYGYTF few TRBJ1-2 TRBV14 NA 14
TGTGCCAGCAGCTTCCAGACGGTTAGCACAGATACGCAGTATTTT CASSFQTVSTDTQYF NA TRBJ2-3 TRBV7-2 NA 15
TGTGCCAGCAGTGGGACAGGGATGTGGCAGTACTTC CASSGTGMWQYF NA TRBJ2-7 TRBV2 TRBD1 12
TGTGCCAGCAGCCCCGGGACTAGCGCGTACCAAGAGACCCAGTACTTC CASSPGTSAYQETQYF many TRBJ2-5 TRBV7-2 TRBD2 16
TGTGCCAGCAGCCTCCCCGGTTCGGCTGAATATGGCTACACCTTC CASSLPGSAEYGYTF few TRBJ1-2 TRBV5-5 NA 15
TGCGCCAGCAGCTTGCGTCCGTTTACATTGAACACTGAAGCTTCCTTT CASSLRPFTLNTEASF NA TRBJ1-1 TRBV7-2 NA 16
TGTGCCAGCAGCTTAGGTCCGGGCACCGGGGAGCTGTTTTTT CASSLGPGTGELFF few TRBJ2-2 TRBV7-2 NA 14
TGTGCCAGCAGCCAAGAGGGCCACCGGGAGCAGTACTTC CASSQEGHREQYF few TRBJ2-7 TRBV14 NA 13
TGCGCCAGCAGCCAAGCTGGCGGGAGTTCGGACGAGCAGTACTTC CASSQAGGSSDEQYF NA TRBJ2-7 TRBV4-3 TRBD2 15
TGTGCCAGCACCCGACAGGGCCAAGAGACCCAGTACTTC CASTRQGQETQYF NA TRBJ2-5 TRBV7-6 TRBD1 13
TGCGCCAGCAGTGCAGCCTACGAGCAGTACTTC CASSAAYEQYF many TRBJ2-7 TRBV10-1 NA 11
TGTGCCAGCAGCTCCCTACCTCGGGCGCGCGTGTATTTC CASSSLPRARVYF many TRBJ2-7 TRBV7-2 NA 13
TGTGCCAGCAGTCCCCTCCCGGGACAGGCGAGTGGCTACACCTTC CASSPLPGQASGYTF NA TRBJ1-2 TRBV27 TRBD1 15
TGTGCCGGCACCCAGCCTGGAGGGGGCGAGGCTGAAGCTTTCTTT CAGTQPGGGEAEAFF NA TRBJ1-1 TRBV6-1 TRBD1 15
TGCAGTGGCAAGAGGACAGCGGACGGGGTGTACGAGCAGTACTTC CSGKRTADGVYEQYF many TRBJ2-7 TRBV20-1 NA 15
TGTACCAGCAGCTTAGAGCCTAACACTGAAGCTTTCTTT CTSSLEPNTEAFF NA TRBJ1-1 TRBV7-2 NA 13
TGTGCCTGGAGTCCTAGAGTTCACGGGGAGCTGTTTTTT CAWSPRVHGELFF NA TRBJ2-2 TRBV30 NA 13
TGTGCCAGCAGCTTAGTGTGGCACGGACGGAACACCGGGGAGCTGTTTTTT CASSLVWHGRNTGELFF NA TRBJ2-2 TRBV7-9 NA 17
TGTGCCAGCAGCTTGCCAGGGGCGCAAGGCTACACCTTC CASSLPGAQGYTF many TRBJ1-2 TRBV5-8 NA 13
TGCAGCGTCAGAAGACAGGGGACCTATGGCTACACCTTC CSVRRQGTYGYTF many TRBJ1-2 TRBV29-1 TRBD1 13
TGTGCCAGCAGCCAGGGGGACCGGGAGAATTCACCCCTCCACTTT CASSQGDRENSPLHF many TRBJ1-6 TRBV7-6 TRBD1 15
TGTGCCAGCAGTTCTCTAGCGGGGGGTACAGAGACCCAGTACTTC CASSSLAGGTETQYF NA TRBJ2-5 TRBV12-3/TRBV12-4 TRBD2 15
TGTGCCAGCAGCCCCAGGAGTTGGGGGGCCAACCTCCACTTT CASSPRSWGANLHF many TRBJ1-6 TRBV7-9 NA 14
TGTGCCAGCAGCTTAGTTCTAGACTACAATGAGCAGTACTTC CASSLVLDYNEQYF NA TRBJ2-7 TRBV7-9 NA 14
TGCGCCAGCAGCCATCCCGGGGGCCCGGGCACCGGGGAGCTGTTTTTT CASSHPGGPGTGELFF NA TRBJ2-2 TRBV4-1 NA 16
TGTGCCAGCAGTCCGGGACAGACTTACGAAAAACTGTTTTTT CASSPGQTYEKLFF NA TRBJ1-4 TRBV28 TRBD1 14
TGTGCCAGCAGTTATGCCGGTGGGGACACTGAAGCTTTCTTT CASSYAGGDTEAFF few TRBJ1-1 TRBV6-5 NA 14
TGTGCCAGCAGCGCAGGGACAGGGCCGTTGTTTTTT CASSAGTGPLFF many TRBJ1-4 TRBV9 TRBD1 12
TGTGCCAGCATGGGACCGGGGTCCTACGAGCAGTACTTC CASMGPGSYEQYF NA TRBJ2-7 TRBV6-1 NA 13
TGTGCCAGCAGCTCTCGCGGGGTTTTTAACACTGAAGCTTTCTTT CASSSRGVFNTEAFF few TRBJ1-1 TRBV7-9 NA 15
TGTGCCATCTCTTCAGGGAGGGACACTGAAGCTTTCTTT CAISSGRDTEAFF few TRBJ1-1 TRBV10-3 NA 13
TGTGCCAGCAGCGCCGAAGCGGGGACAGGCTTTAATTCACCCCTCCACTTT CASSAEAGTGFNSPLHF NA TRBJ1-6 TRBV9 TRBD1 17
TGTGCCAGCAGCTCCTCGCAGGGCGGATTGGGGACCCAGTACTTC CASSSSQGGLGTQYF NA TRBJ2-5 TRBV7-9 NA 15
TGTGCCAGCAGAAATAACCGAGACAGGGCTAACACCGGGGAGCTGTTTTTT CASRNNRDRANTGELFF few TRBJ2-2 TRBV7-2 TRBD1 17
TGTGCCATCAGTGACACATACAATGAGCAGTTCTTC CAISDTYNEQFF few TRBJ2-1 TRBV10-3 NA 12
TGTGCCAGCAGCCGGGACAGGGACCTCCACTTT CASSRDRDLHF NA TRBJ1-6 TRBV7-2 TRBD1 11
TGTGCCAGTACCGAGACCGGGGCTGGCTACACCTTC CASTETGAGYTF NA TRBJ1-2 TRBV19 NA 12
TGTGCCACCAGTGCTGAGGGGGACAGGACCGTTGGCTACACCTTC CATSAEGDRTVGYTF once TRBJ1-2 TRBV24-1 TRBD1 15
TGCGCCAGCAGCCAAGAAGGTTGGGATACTGAAAAACTGTTTTTT CASSQEGWDTEKLFF few TRBJ1-4 TRBV4-3 NA 15
TGTGCCACCAGCACCAAGATGACGACAGATGGCTACACCTTC CATSTKMTTDGYTF many TRBJ1-2 TRBV15 NA 14
TGCAGTGCTAGACCGGGGGCGATGGGCAATCAGCCCCAGCATTTT CSARPGAMGNQPQHF few TRBJ1-5 TRBV20-1 NA 15
TGTGCCAGCAGGGGGACAGGGGGCGAGTCACCCCTCCACTTT CASRGTGGESPLHF many TRBJ1-6 TRBV7-2 TRBD1 14
TGCGCCAGCAGCTTGGACGGGACAGGGAATTTCGCTGAAGCTTTCTTT CASSLDGTGNFAEAFF NA TRBJ1-1 TRBV5-1 TRBD1 16
TGTGCCAGTAGTATTGGGGCAGGGGGCTCTGGCTACACCTTC CASSIGAGGSGYTF many TRBJ1-2 TRBV19 TRBD1 14